This T cell receptor beta chain was observed in a study of blood T cell repertoires in COVID-19. The wider study: COVID-19 samples from acute and convalescent phases originated in the United States, Italy and Spain.

CDR3 length equals 16 residues. Germline V gene sequence: CDR1 SGHAT, CDR2 FQNNGV. The V end was cut by 6 bases, the J end by 3 bases, with 17 bases between. In the authors' methods: Amplified reference gene primers provided the basis for estimating nucleated cell counts. TCRdb's copy holds only in-frame clones and misses some; the assay was immunoSEQ multiplex PCR. V, J and clone size are those of that table, while D and trimming were read from the DNA. The table includes some 300,000 clones, approximately 86% detected once. Material: peripheral blood. The rearrangement links TRBV11-2 to TRBJ2-2, with D hard to call. The TCR originated in a man between 65 and 85 years old with acute or convalescent COVID-19. CDR3 loop: CASRPSYRLHTGELFF. In DNA, the CDR3 is TGTGCCAGCAGACCCTCTTATCGCCTACACACCGGGGAGCTGTTTTTT.